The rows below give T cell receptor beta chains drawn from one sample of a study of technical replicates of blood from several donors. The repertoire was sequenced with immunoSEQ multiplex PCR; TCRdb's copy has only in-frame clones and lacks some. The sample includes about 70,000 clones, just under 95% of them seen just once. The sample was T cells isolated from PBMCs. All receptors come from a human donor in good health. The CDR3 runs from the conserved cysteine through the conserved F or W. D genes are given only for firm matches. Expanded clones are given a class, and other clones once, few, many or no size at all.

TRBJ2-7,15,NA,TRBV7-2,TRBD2,CASSLSGASGYEQYF,TGTGCCAGCAGCCTTTCGGGGGCTAGCGGGTACGAGCAGTACTTC
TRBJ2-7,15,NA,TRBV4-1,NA,CASSQSTFGTYEQYF,TGCGCCAGCAGCCAATCTACCTTCGGGACCTACGAGCAGTACTTC
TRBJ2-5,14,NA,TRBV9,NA,CASSPRRAPETQYF,TGTGCCAGCAGCCCCCGGAGGGCCCCGGAGACCCAGTACTTC
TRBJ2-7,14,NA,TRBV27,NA,CASSGRTGSDEQYF,TGTGCCAGCAGCGGGAGGACAGGGAGTGACGAGCAGTACTTC
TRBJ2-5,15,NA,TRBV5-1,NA,CASSLDGNHQETQYF,TGCGCCAGCAGCTTGGACGGGAACCACCAAGAGACCCAGTACTTC
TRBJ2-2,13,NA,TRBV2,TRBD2,CATEAGEGGELFF,TGTGCCACCGAAGCGGGAGAGGGCGGGGAGCTGTTTTTT
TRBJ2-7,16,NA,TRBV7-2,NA,CASSIRGSRAYYEQYF,TGTGCCAGCAGCATCCGGGGGAGCCGAGCCTACTACGAGCAGTACTTC
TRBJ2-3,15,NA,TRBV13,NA,CASSLDGGAEDTQYF,TGTGCCAGCAGCTTAGATGGGGGCGCGGAAGATACGCAGTATTTT
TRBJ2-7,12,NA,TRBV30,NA,CAWSVKADEQYF,TGTGCCTGGAGTGTGAAGGCGGACGAGCAGTACTTC
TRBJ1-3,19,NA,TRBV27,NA,CASSFKNRGQSRGGNTIYF,TGTGCCAGCAGTTTTAAGAATCGCGGACAGTCAAGGGGTGGAAACACCATATATTTT
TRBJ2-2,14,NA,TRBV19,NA,CASSSGPYTGELFF,TGTGCCAGTAGTTCAGGGCCTTACACCGGGGAGCTGTTTTTT
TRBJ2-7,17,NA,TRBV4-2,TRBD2,CASSQDGGGLAAYEQYF,TGTGCCAGCAGCCAAGATGGGGGGGGACTAGCGGCCTACGAGCAGTACTTC
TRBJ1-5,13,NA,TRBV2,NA,CASSAESNQPQHF,TGTGCCAGCAGTGCTGAGAGCAATCAGCCCCAGCATTTT
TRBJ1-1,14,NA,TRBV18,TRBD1,CASYPGQGNPEAFF,TGTGCCAGCTATCCGGGACAGGGGAATCCTGAAGCTTTCTTT
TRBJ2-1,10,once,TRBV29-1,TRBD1,CSGAGTALFF,TGCAGCGGCGCCGGGACAGCCCTGTTCTTC
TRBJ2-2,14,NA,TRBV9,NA,CASSASEEDWELFF,TGTGCCAGCAGCGCATCGGAAGAGGATTGGGAGCTGTTTTTT
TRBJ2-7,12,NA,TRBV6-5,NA,CASSGDKGEQYF,TGTGCCAGCAGTGGGGACAAGGGGGAGCAGTACTTC
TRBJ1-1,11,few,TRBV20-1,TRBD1,CSGFGTEGAFF,TGCAGTGGCTTCGGGACAGAAGGAGCTTTCTTT
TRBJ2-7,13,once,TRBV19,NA,CASSIGESYEQYF,TGTGCCAGTAGTATAGGGGAGTCCTACGAGCAGTACTTC
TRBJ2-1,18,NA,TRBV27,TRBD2,CASSQDRERAGGYNEQFF,TGTGCCAGCAGTCAGGACAGGGAGCGAGCGGGAGGGTACAATGAGCAGTTCTTC
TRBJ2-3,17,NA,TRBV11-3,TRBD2,CASSLAASGYSTDTQYF,TGTGCCAGCAGCTTAGCGGCTAGCGGATATAGCACAGATACGCAGTATTTT
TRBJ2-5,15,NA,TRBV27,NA,CASSFFGQNEETQYF,TGTGCCAGCAGTTTCTTCGGACAGAATGAAGAGACCCAGTACTTC
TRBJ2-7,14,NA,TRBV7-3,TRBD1,CASSLGDSSYEQYF,TGTGCCAGCAGCCTGGGGGACAGCTCCTACGAGCAGTACTTC
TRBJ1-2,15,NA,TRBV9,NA,CASSVGGEPRYGYTF,TGTGCCAGCAGCGTAGGGGGCGAACCCAGATATGGCTACACCTTC
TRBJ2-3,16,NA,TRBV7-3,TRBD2,CASSSRAGGRTDTQYF,TGTGCCAGCAGCTCAAGAGCGGGAGGGCGCACAGATACGCAGTATTTT
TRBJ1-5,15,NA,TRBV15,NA,CATSREGWGSQPQHF,TGTGCCACCAGCAGAGAGGGATGGGGCTCTCAGCCCCAGCATTTT
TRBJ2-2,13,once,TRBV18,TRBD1,CASSLQGTGELFF,TGTGCCAGCTCATTACAGGGGACCGGGGAGCTGTTTTTT
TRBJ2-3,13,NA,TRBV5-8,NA,CASGASGTDTQYF,TGTGCCAGCGGTGCTAGCGGCACAGATACGCAGTATTTT